Listed below are T cell receptor beta chains from one sample, sequenced in a study of T cell changes during pregnancy in multiple sclerosis. Generated by immunoSEQ multiplex PCR, the TCRdb table keeps only in-frame clones and is missing some. The sample contains 60,000 to 90,000 clones, approximately 94% of which appear only once. Source: peripheral blood, taken after pregnancy. The origin of the receptors is a female donor in good health, enrolled as a control in a pregnancy study. Each CDR3 is given with its conserved first and last residue. Fields, in order: clone size, V gene, J gene, D gene, CDR3 length, CDR3 DNA, CDR3 protein. The D gene is left open where the match is weak. Clone sizes are given selectively: once, few, many, or a class where the clone is expanded.

NA	TRBV5-1	TRBJ2-5	NA	14	TGCGCCAGCAGCTTAGGCAGGGCAGGAGAGACCCAGTACTTC	CASSLGRAGETQYF
NA	TRBV30	TRBJ1-2	NA	15	TGTGCCTTGGGGTCCGGACCCACGGCGGGCTATGGCTACACCTTC	CALGSGPTAGYGYTF
NA	TRBV19	TRBJ1-1	TRBD1	17	TGTGCCAGTAGTATGAGGGAACCGGGACAGAAGAACACTGAAGCTTTCTTT	CASSMREPGQKNTEAFF
NA	TRBV7-6	TRBJ2-5	NA	12	TGTGCCAGCAGCTTGCCTCGGGAGACCCAGTACTTC	CASSLPRETQYF
NA	TRBV2	TRBJ2-5	NA	14	TGTGCCAGCAGACCCTTACTAGCTTGGGAGACCCAGTACTTC	CASRPLLAWETQYF
once	TRBV6-5	TRBJ2-7	NA	15	TGTGCCAGCAGTTACTCTTCCGGGAAATACTACGAGCAGTACTTC	CASSYSSGKYYEQYF
NA	TRBV6-5	TRBJ1-2	NA	13	TGTGCCAGCAGTCAACAATTCAACTATGGCTACACCTTC	CASSQQFNYGYTF
NA	TRBV13	TRBJ1-5	TRBD1	12	TGTGCCAGCAGTACCGACAGGGGGCCCCAGCATTTT	CASSTDRGPQHF
once	TRBV6-5	TRBJ2-5	NA	14	TGTGCCAGCAGCTTCGGGACTGGACAAGAGACCCAGTACTTC	CASSFGTGQETQYF
once	TRBV4-1	TRBJ2-3	TRBD2	16	TGCGCCAGCAGCCAAGATTCACGGGAGGGAGTAGATACGCAGTATTTT	CASSQDSREGVDTQYF
NA	TRBV10-3	TRBJ2-4	TRBD1	17	TGTGCCATCAGCCCGGGACAGGGTATGTTAGCCAAAAACATTCAGTACTTC	CAISPGQGMLAKNIQYF
NA	TRBV27	TRBJ2-3	TRBD1	16	TGTGCCAGCAGTTTGGTTAGGACAGGGGGCACAGATACGCAGTATTTT	CASSLVRTGGTDTQYF
NA	TRBV5-1	TRBJ2-1	TRBD2	17	TGCGCCAGCAGCCCAGCAGAGCGGGGGGGCATTATCAATGAGCAGTTCTTC	CASSPAERGGIINEQFF
NA	TRBV27	TRBJ1-1	TRBD1	13	TGTGCCAGCAGTCCCGGGACAGGGTCGTTGGCTTTCTTT	CASSPGTGSLAFF
NA	TRBV29-1	TRBJ1-2	NA	13	TGCAGCGTTGTGCCAGGTTCTGGCTATGGCTACACCTTC	CSVVPGSGYGYTF
NA	TRBV10-3	TRBJ2-7	TRBD2	14	TGTGCCATCAGTGAAGGACTAGCGGGCTACGAGCAGTACTTC	CAISEGLAGYEQYF
NA	TRBV5-6	TRBJ1-5	NA	14	TGTGCCAGCAGCTTGGGGACAAATAATCAGCCCCAGCATTTT	CASSLGTNNQPQHF
once	TRBV30	TRBJ1-1	TRBD1	15	TGTGCCTGGAGTGTATTTGGGACAGTCAACACTGAAGCTTTCTTT	CAWSVFGTVNTEAFF
NA	TRBV7-8	TRBJ2-5	NA	15	TGTGCCAGCAGCGCCCGAAGCGCGGTCCAAGAGACCCAGTACTTC	CASSARSAVQETQYF
NA	TRBV29-1	TRBJ2-5	TRBD2	15	TGCAGCGTTGATGGGGGACTAGCGGGAAGGGAGACCCAGTACTTC	CSVDGGLAGRETQYF
NA	TRBV7-9	TRBJ1-2	NA	15	TGTGCCAGCAGCTTAGCCGAGGGAACGAACTATGGCTACACCTTC	CASSLAEGTNYGYTF
NA	TRBV7-9	TRBJ2-7	TRBD2	15	TGTGCCAGCAGCTCTGGGCGGGGGGTCCCCTACGAGCAGTACTTC	CASSSGRGVPYEQYF
NA	TRBV18	TRBJ2-1	NA	14	TGTGCCAGCTCATCCGCAGGAACCTACAATGAGCAGTTCTTC	CASSSAGTYNEQFF
NA	TRBV11-3	TRBJ1-1	NA	13	TGTGCCAGCAGCCCCCGGGGGGACACTGAAGCTTTCTTT	CASSPRGDTEAFF
NA	TRBV7-9	TRBJ2-2	NA	12	TGTGCCACACAGGGTGGGACCGGGGAGCTGTTTTTT	CATQGGTGELFF
NA	TRBV7-3	TRBJ1-2	TRBD1	17	TGTGCCAGCAGCTTAAATCGACCAAAACAGGGGGGAGACGGCTACACCTTC	CASSLNRPKQGGDGYTF
NA	TRBV2	TRBJ2-5	NA	13	TGTGCCAGCAGTGAGGACACACAAGAGACCCAGTACTTC	CASSEDTQETQYF
NA	TRBV11-2	TRBJ1-2	TRBD1	15	TGTGCCAGCAGCGGGAGGACAGGGATCAACTATGGCTACACCTTC	CASSGRTGINYGYTF
NA	TRBV7-9	TRBJ2-1	NA	15	TGTGCCAGCAGCCCTCGACTAGGGGTCTACAATGAGCAGTTCTTC	CASSPRLGVYNEQFF
NA	TRBV18	TRBJ2-3	NA	15	TGTGCCAGCTCACCAACAGCCTCTAGCACAGATACGCAGTATTTT	CASSPTASSTDTQYF
NA	TRBV10-3	TRBJ2-3	TRBD2	14	TGTGCCATCAGTGATACTAGCGGCACAGATACGCAGTATTTT	CAISDTSGTDTQYF
NA	TRBV13	TRBJ2-7	NA	13	TGTGCCAGCAGCTTAGGGGGGGCCAACGAGCAGTACTTC	CASSLGGANEQYF
NA	TRBV4-2	TRBJ2-1	TRBD1	17	TGTGCCAGCAGCCCCAGAGAGGGGACAGGTGAGGCCAATGAGCAGTTCTTC	CASSPREGTGEANEQFF
NA	TRBV4-1	TRBJ1-1	NA	15	TGCGCCAGCAGCCGAACAACAGGGCCTGTCACTGAAGCTTTCTTT	CASSRTTGPVTEAFF
NA	TRBV7-9	TRBJ2-2	TRBD2	15	TGTGCCAGCAGCCCACGGACTAGCTCTGACGGGGAGCTGTTTTTT	CASSPRTSSDGELFF
NA	TRBV7-9	TRBJ1-4	NA	14	TGTGCCAGCAGCCTCGACAGGAGGTATGAAAAACTGTTTTTT	CASSLDRRYEKLFF
NA	TRBV14	TRBJ1-2	NA	13	TGTGCCAGCAGCCTGAACACAGGGAACGGCTACACCTTC	CASSLNTGNGYTF
NA	TRBV6-4	TRBJ2-5	TRBD2	19	TGTGCCAGCAGTGACTCGTTTCGGACTAGCGGGAGGTGCGAGGAGACCCAGTACTTC	CASSDSFRTSGRCEETQYF
NA	TRBV11-2	TRBJ2-4	TRBD2	15	TGTGCCAGCAGCTTGGATAGCGGGGGGGCGCACATTCAGTACTTC	CASSLDSGGAHIQYF
NA	TRBV9	TRBJ2-2	TRBD2	16	TGTGCCAGCAGCGCCGGGACTAGCGTCGGTACCGGGGAGCTGTTTTTT	CASSAGTSVGTGELFF
once	TRBV30	TRBJ2-1	TRBD2	15	TGTGCCTGGAGATCCGGGACTAGCGGGTACAATGAGCAGTTCTTC	CAWRSGTSGYNEQFF
NA	TRBV27	TRBJ2-1	NA	16	TGTGCCAGCAGCCCCCGTTTAGCCGGAGCTCAGAATGAGCAGTTCTTC	CASSPRLAGAQNEQFF
few	TRBV6-4	TRBJ2-6	NA	16	TGTGCCAGCAGTGACGAGGGGGGGAAAGGGGCCAACGTCCTGACTTTC	CASSDEGGKGANVLTF
NA	TRBV9	TRBJ2-6	TRBD2	14	TGTGCCAGCGGGAGGGGTGCTGGGGCCAACGTCCTGACTTTC	CASGRGAGANVLTF
NA	TRBV19	TRBJ1-3	TRBD1	16	TGTGCCAGTAGGCAACGACAGGGATTAAAAGGAAACACCATATATTTT	CASRQRQGLKGNTIYF